The rows below give T cell receptor beta chains drawn from one sample of a study of cytomegalovirus exposure and HLA in healthy donors. The method was immunoSEQ multiplex PCR; TCRdb's version includes in-frame clones alone and lacks a portion of them. This sample has roughly 280,000 clones, with roughly two thirds found just once. The sequencing input was PBMCs. The receptor set was obtained from a female donor in good health and CMV-seronegative. The CDR3 runs from the conserved cysteine through the conserved F or W. The D gene is left open where the match is weak. Rows may omit the clone size; those that give it use once, few, many or a size class.

v_gene: TRBV2; j_gene: TRBJ2-2; abundance: NA; d_gene: NA; CDR3nt: TGTGCCAGCAAGGGACTAGGGGGCCCCGGGGAGCTGTTTTTT; CDR3aa: CASKGLGGPGELFF
v_gene: TRBV4-1; j_gene: TRBJ1-3; abundance: few; d_gene: NA; CDR3nt: TGCGCCAGCAGCCCGGTTATCTCTGGAAACACCATATATTTT; CDR3aa: CASSPVISGNTIYF
v_gene: TRBV11-3; j_gene: TRBJ2-7; abundance: once; d_gene: TRBD1; CDR3nt: TGTGCCAGCAGCCCAGAACGGGACAGGGGCTACGAGCAGTACTTC; CDR3aa: CASSPERDRGYEQYF
v_gene: TRBV9; j_gene: TRBJ1-5; abundance: NA; d_gene: TRBD1; CDR3nt: TGTGCCAGCAGCCCGACAGGGTATAGCAATCAGCCCCAGCATTTT; CDR3aa: CASSPTGYSNQPQHF
v_gene: TRBV7-3; j_gene: TRBJ1-2; abundance: NA; d_gene: NA; CDR3nt: TGTGCCAGCAGCCCGACAGATAACTATGGCTACACCTTC; CDR3aa: CASSPTDNYGYTF
v_gene: TRBV10-3; j_gene: TRBJ2-1; abundance: NA; d_gene: NA; CDR3nt: TGTGCCATCGACGGGGGACTTTTCTACAATGAGCAGTTCTTC; CDR3aa: CAIDGGLFYNEQFF
v_gene: TRBV4-1; j_gene: TRBJ1-2; abundance: NA; d_gene: NA; CDR3nt: TGCGCCAGCAGCCAAGGGTCCAGGGGCCGTGGCTACACCTTC; CDR3aa: CASSQGSRGRGYTF
v_gene: TRBV27; j_gene: TRBJ1-2; abundance: NA; d_gene: NA; CDR3nt: TGTGCCAGCAGTCCCCTCGAACAGCAGGACTATGGCTACACCTTC; CDR3aa: CASSPLEQQDYGYTF
v_gene: TRBV5-6; j_gene: TRBJ2-1; abundance: NA; d_gene: NA; CDR3nt: TGTGCCAGCAGCTTGAGGAGGGGCCGGTCCTCCTACAATGAGCAGTTCTTC; CDR3aa: CASSLRRGRSSYNEQFF
v_gene: TRBV5-4; j_gene: TRBJ2-7; abundance: NA; d_gene: NA; CDR3nt: TGCGCCAGCAGCTTGGCCTCGGGACTCTACGAGCAGTACTTC; CDR3aa: CASSLASGLYEQYF
v_gene: TRBV28; j_gene: TRBJ1-2; abundance: few; d_gene: NA; CDR3nt: TGTGCCACCGGAGAGGGGGGGCCCTATGGCTACACCTTC; CDR3aa: CATGEGGPYGYTF
v_gene: TRBV5-6; j_gene: TRBJ2-7; abundance: NA; d_gene: NA; CDR3nt: TGTGCCAGCAGCCCTACCGCCTCGACAGGACCATCGCCCTACGAGCAGTACTTC; CDR3aa: CASSPTASTGPSPYEQYF
v_gene: TRBV29-1; j_gene: TRBJ1-1; abundance: many; d_gene: NA; CDR3nt: TGCAGCGTTGACGGTGACGACAGACCGAACACTGAAGCTTTCTTT; CDR3aa: CSVDGDDRPNTEAFF
v_gene: TRBV6-5; j_gene: TRBJ1-1; abundance: once; d_gene: NA; CDR3nt: TGTGCCAGCAACCGAGGGGTGGGGGCTTATGAAGCTTTCTTT; CDR3aa: CASNRGVGAYEAFF